Presented here are 17 T cell receptor beta chains from one specimen sequenced in a study of HIV-infected children after antiretroviral therapy interruption. The TCR library was built from RNA with a 3' RACE protocol and unique molecular identifiers. TCRdb re-called the 3' RACE reads through MiXCR, storing one row per CDR3 protein. The data hold about 40,000 distinct CDR3 sequences, with over 6.5% observed a single time. Stated treatment: PENTA 11 planned treatment interruption arm or continuous ART arm. This sample comprised CD45RA+ CD4+ T cells from PBMCs, pooled from several time points, obtained from a donor given antiretroviral therapy, either interrupted or continuous. As for subset: naive CD4+ CD45RA+ CD45RO- T cells. These TCRs come from a pool of human donors with HIV.

This sequence joins TRBV5-1 and TRBJ2-3; a possible D gene is TRBD1 (5 bases). This CDR3 is 13 amino acids long. The germline CDR1 and CDR2 sequences are SGHRS and YFSETQ. V dropped 4 bases and J dropped 3 bases, with 9 bases sitting between them. For the CDR3, the DNA is TGCGCCAGCAGCCCTCAGGGTACAGATACGCAGTATTTT. This codes for CASSPQGTDTQYF. The full variable domain, rest sourced from reference TRBV5-1 and TRBJ2-3, is KAGVTQTPRYLIKTRGQQVTLSCSPISGHRSVSWYQQTPGQGLQFLFEYFSETQRNKGNFPGRFSGRQFSNSRSEMNVSTLELGDSALYLCASSPQGTDTQYFGPGTRLTVL.

This clonotype was observed a few times. Written as DNA, the CDR3 is TGCGCCAGCAGTCTCCCCGGGACAGGGAACTATGGCTACACCTTC. This translates into CASSLPGTGNYGYTF. The chain uses TRBV23-1 and TRBJ1-2; 9 nucleotides line up with TRBD1. TRBV23-1 is an ORF, with its function uncertain. V shed 4 bases, J shed 2 bases, and the junction held 5 bases outside the gene matches. The CDR3 spans 15 residues.

This clonotype was observed many times. The chain carries TRBV5-5 and TRBJ2-5; 10 bases align to TRBD2. The germline gives CDR1 SGHKS, CDR2 YYEKEE (reference sequence). The CDR3 runs 16 residues. The V and J ends lost 1 base and 4 bases, in that order; junction bases with no gene match: 7. The CDR3 loop reads CASSLPSGGGGETQYF. The CDR3 DNA follows: TGTGCCAGCAGCTTGCCCAGCGGGGGGGGTGGAGAGACCCAGTACTTC.

This clonotype was recorded many times. V gene TRBV7-2 combines with J gene TRBJ2-7, with D unresolved. Trimming left V 1 base short and J 3 bases short, with 4 bases between. Germline lookup yields CDR1 SGHTA and CDR2 FQGNSA. This CDR3 region has 12 residues. The CDR3 nucleotides are TGTGCCAGCAGCTTAGGGAGCTACGAGCAGTACTTC. Amino acids: CASSLGSYEQYF.

The chain couples TRBV29-1 to TRBJ2-7, with D possibly TRBD1 on 5 matching bases. V shed 4 bases and J shed 1 base, with 14 bases lying between them. Germline V CDR1 and CDR2: SQVTM, ANQGSEA. CDR3 length equals 14 residues. CDR3 loop: CSVVDPSGSYEQYF. DNA for the CDR3: TGCAGCGTTGTAGACCCATCAGGGTCCTACGAGCAGTACTTC.

In its sample, this clonotype was seen many times. The J gene is TRBJ2-7, the V gene TRBV11-2, with D possibly matching TRBD2 (5 bases). The germline V and J ends were trimmed by 5 bases and 6 bases, with 17 bases remaining between them. Germline loops: CDR1 SGHAT, CDR2 FQNNGV. The CDR3 consists of 14 residues. The CDR3 DNA reads TGTGCCAGCAGCCCCGTTCGGGAACCCCGCGAGCAGTACTTC. It translates to CASSPVREPREQYF.

This clonotype was seen at least ten times. The CDR3 sequence: CATSRERLAVPYEQYF. CDR3 nucleotides: TGTGCCACCAGCAGAGAACGGCTAGCAGTCCCATACGAGCAGTACTTC. This sequence joins TRBV15 and TRBJ2-7; tentative D call: TRBD2 (5 bases). The V end was cut by 0 bases, the J end by 4 bases, with 16 bases between. Per germline, CDR1 LNHNV and CDR2 YYDKDF (reference sequence). The CDR3 extends over 16 amino acids.

Many counts were recorded for this clonotype. The chain is built from TRBV28 and TRBJ1-1; no clear D gene. The length of the CDR3 is 14 residues. Germline values: CDR1 MDHEN, CDR2 SYDVKM. Trimming pared 6 bases from V and 6 bases from J, leaving 17 bases between. The CDR3 is CASRPFHREAEAFF. CDR3 sequence (DNA): TGTGCCAGCAGACCCTTTCACAGAGAGGCTGAAGCTTTCTTT. Full variable domain (rest looked up from reference TRBV28 and TRBJ1-1): DVKVTQSSRYLVKRTGEKVFLECVQDMDHENMFWYRQDPGLGLRLIYFSYDVKMKEKGDIPEGYSVSREKKERFSLILESASTNQTSMYLCASRPFHREAEAFFGQGTRLTVV.

This clonotype was recorded many times. The chain joins TRBV7-2 to TRBJ2-2, with unresolved D. The CDR3 has 13 residues. Trimming stripped 0 bases from V and 8 bases from J, with 7 bases between. Germline assignment: CDR1 SGHTA and CDR2 FQGNSA. CDR3 loop: CASSLAGLGELFF. Written as DNA, the CDR3 is TGTGCCAGCAGCTTAGCAGGGCTGGGGGAGCTGTTTTTT. Based on the CDR3 plus reference TRBV7-2 and TRBJ2-2, the full variable domain is GAGVSQSPSNKVTEKGKDVELRCDPISGHTALYWYRQSLGQGLEFLIYFQGNSAPDKSGLPSDRFSAERTGGSVSTLTIQRTQQEDSAVYLCASSLAGLGELFFGEGSRLTVL.

This chain links TRBV28 with TRBJ2-5; D call uncertain. Germline V CDR1 and CDR2: MDHEN, SYDVKM. The CDR3 totals 14 residues. Between the trimmed V and J ends, which lost 3 bases and 5 bases, there was a span of 13 bases. CDR3 sequence: CASSLSPNRETQYF. The CDR3 coding sequence is TGTGCCAGCAGTTTGAGCCCGAATCGGGAGACCCAGTACTTC.

This clonotype was seen at least ten times. The genes are TRBV11-2 and TRBJ2-6; no firm D call. The CDR3 is 17 amino acids. CDR1 SGHAT and CDR2 FQNNGV come from the germline V gene. Trimming took 1 base from V and 2 from J, leaving 12 bases between them. The CDR3 region is CASSLVWQEPGANVLTF. The DNA of the CDR3 is TGTGCCAGCAGCTTAGTATGGCAGGAACCTGGGGCCAACGTCCTGACTTTC.

This clonotype occurred many times. The chain carries TRBV12-3 or TRBV12-4 and TRBJ2-7, with D possibly TRBD2 on 6 matching bases. Trimming took off 3 bases at V and 1 base at J, with 10 bases between the two ends. There are 14 residues in the CDR3. As DNA, the CDR3 is TGTGCCAGCAGTTTGATCGGGGGTTCCTACGAGCAGTACTTC. This gives the protein CASSLIGGSYEQYF.

In this sample, this clonotype turned up many times. The chain links TRBV4-1 to TRBJ1-1; possibly TRBD1 for D (5 bases). V lost 1 base, J lost 3 bases, and 12 bases lay in between. The CDR3 loop spans 15 amino acids. Germline V gene lookup returns CDR1 MGHRA and CDR2 YSYEKL. The CDR3 sequence: CASSQAGRGYTEAFF. The CDR3 DNA reads TGCGCCAGCAGCCAAGCAGGACGGGGGTACACTGAAGCTTTCTTT.

This clonotype was seen many times. The chain joins TRBV2 to TRBJ2-5; no firm D call. Germline V gene lookup returns CDR1 SNHLY and CDR2 FYNNEI. V was clipped by 2 bases and J by 2 bases, with 9 bases between them. This CDR3 region has 14 residues. CDR3 loop: CASSELPRQETQYF. The CDR3 DNA is TGTGCCAGCAGTGAACTTCCCAGGCAAGAGACCCAGTACTTC.

The chain carries TRBV24-1 and TRBJ2-1; 7 bases agree with TRBD2. The CDR3 loop spans 16 amino acids. The V gene's germline CDR1 is KGHDR and CDR2 SFDVKD. V trimming: 3 bases; J trimming: 3 bases; junction bases outside the gene matches: 7. Here the CDR3 reads CATSDPLGTIYNEQFF. CDR3 nucleotide sequence: TGTGCCACCAGTGATCCGCTCGGGACTATCTACAATGAGCAGTTCTTC.

The gene calls are TRBV12-3 or TRBV12-4 and TRBJ2-7; D uncertain. The CDR3 covers 13 residues. Trimming stripped 4 bases from V and 4 bases from J, with 11 bases between. The CDR3: CASSSTVAYEQYF. The CDR3 DNA sequence: TGTGCCAGCAGTTCGACCGTAGCTTACGAGCAGTACTTC.

This clonotype was observed many times. One end of the junction varies from germline; a read error may be responsible. The chain's CDR3 is CASSGSGLAGDLGF. The CDR3 coding sequence is TGTGCCAGCAGCGGATCAGGACTAGCGGGAGATCTAGGCTTC. The chain joins TRBV6-6 to TRBJ2-7, with 13 bases identical to TRBD2. This CDR3 comprises 14 residues. From germline, CDR1 is MNHNY and CDR2 SVGAGI (reference sequence).